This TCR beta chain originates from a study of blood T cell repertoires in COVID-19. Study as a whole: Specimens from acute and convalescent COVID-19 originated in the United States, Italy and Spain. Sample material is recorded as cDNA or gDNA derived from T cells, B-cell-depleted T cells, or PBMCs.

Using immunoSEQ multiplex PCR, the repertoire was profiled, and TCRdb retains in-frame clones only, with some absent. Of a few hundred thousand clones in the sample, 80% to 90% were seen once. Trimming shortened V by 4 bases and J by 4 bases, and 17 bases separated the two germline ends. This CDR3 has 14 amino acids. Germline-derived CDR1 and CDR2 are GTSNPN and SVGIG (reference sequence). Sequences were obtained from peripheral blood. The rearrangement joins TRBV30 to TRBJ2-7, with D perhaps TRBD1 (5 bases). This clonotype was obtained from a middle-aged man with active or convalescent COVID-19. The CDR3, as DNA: TGTGCCTGGACGAGACAGTACGGAACGTACGAGCAGTACTTC. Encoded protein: CAWTRQYGTYEQYF.